Following are 8 T cell receptor beta chains from one sample sequenced in a study of blood T cell repertoires in COVID-19. Using immunoSEQ multiplex PCR, the repertoire was profiled, and TCRdb retains in-frame clones only, with some absent. This sample has 75,000 to 90,000 clones, with about 78% found just once. The sequencing sample was made of peripheral blood. These receptors were obtained from a man aged 60-69 years with COVID-19, enrolled during active disease.

This clone was detected only once. V is TRBV11-2 and J is TRBJ2-7; D possibly corresponds to TRBD2 (6 bases). Trimming pared 6 bases from V and 9 bases from J, leaving 24 bases between. The CDR3 runs 15 residues. The germline V gene has CDR1 SGHAT and CDR2 FQNNGV. The CDR3 nucleotides read TGTGCCAGCAGGCCCGTGGCGGGGACCAGACAAGGGCAGTACTTC. It translates to CASRPVAGTRQGQYF.

The V call is TRBV7-3, the J call TRBJ2-5; D perhaps matches TRBD2 (5 bases). The V gene's germline CDR1 is SGHTA and CDR2 FQGTGA. CDR3 length: 14 amino acids. The V end lost 2 bases, the J end lost 9 bases, and 16 bases lay between the germline ends. Written as DNA, the CDR3 is TGTGCCAGCAGCTTAGGGAGACCGGGTGACCCCCAGTACTTC. Its translation: CASSLGRPGDPQYF.

The chain uses TRBV5-1 and TRBJ1-3; D ambiguous. The germline gives CDR1 SGHRS, CDR2 YFSETQ. This CDR3 spans 17 amino acids. V was clipped by 1 base and J by 0 bases, with 14 bases between them. The chain's CDR3 is CASSLSPIAASGNTIYF. CDR3 DNA: TGCGCCAGCAGCTTGTCCCCAATAGCGGCCTCTGGAAACACCATATATTTT.

The sample holds one count of this clone. V gene TRBV5-4 combines with J gene TRBJ2-7, with TRBD1 matching over 12 bases. CDR1 and CDR2 from the germline V gene are SGHNT and YYREEE (reference sequence). V shed 4 bases, J shed 5 bases, and the junction held 7 bases outside the gene matches. There are 15 residues in the CDR3. This CDR3 is CASSRGGTGGNEQYF. The CDR3 DNA sequence: TGTGCCAGCAGCCGGGGTGGGACAGGGGGCAACGAGCAGTACTTC.

This clone has more than one count but fewer than ten. The chain has TRBV19 and TRBJ2-1, with a weak D call TRBD1 (5 bases). CDR1 and CDR2 (germline): LNHDA, SQIVND (reference sequence). V lost 0 bases, J lost 5 bases, and 11 bases lay in between. This CDR3 has 15 residues. CDR3 nucleotide sequence: TGTGCCAGTAGTATAGACAGGGCCCCGAACAATGAGCAGTTCTTC. Amino acid sequence: CASSIDRAPNNEQFF.

V and J are TRBV6-2 or TRBV6-3 and TRBJ2-1, with 11 bases matching TRBD2. With 4 bases clipped from V and 5 bases from J, the junction kept 4 bases outside the gene matches. The length of the CDR3 is 15 residues. Germline V lookup: CDR1 MNHEY, CDR2 SVGEGT. CDR3 DNA: TGTGCCAGCAGTTCTTTGGGACTAGCGGACAATGAGCAGTTCTTC. This gives the protein CASSSLGLADNEQFF.

The chain joins TRBV11-2 to TRBJ2-7; D not resolved. Trimming removed 3 bases at V and 9 bases at J, with 9 bases between. The germline V gene encodes CDR1 SGHAT and CDR2 FQNNGV. The CDR3 is made up of 11 amino acids. CDR3 in amino acids: CASSLAVSQYF. For the CDR3, the DNA is TGTGCCAGCAGCTTGGCGGTTTCGCAGTACTTC.

This clone was counted a few times. This sequence joins TRBV5-1 and TRBJ2-3; 8 nucleotides match TRBD1. Germline CDR1 SGHRS, CDR2 YFSETQ. This CDR3 has 14 amino acids. The V segment lost 4 bases and the J segment 5 bases; nucleotides outside the gene matches: 6. CDR3 region: CASSLQGGLDTQYF. CDR3 coding DNA: TGCGCCAGCAGCCTACAGGGGGGTCTAGATACGCAGTATTTT.